This T cell receptor (beta chain) is drawn from a study of T cell repertoires in cytomegalovirus infection. Study-wide context: The public TCR beta signatures pointed to both CMV infection and matching HLA type. Study findings and constraints: CMV-specific HLA-C-restricted TCR beta clonotypes dominated the ex vivo response. Carriage of CMV together with the relevant HLA was identifiable through cumulative public TCR beta family frequency.

This clonotype was seen repeatedly, ten times or more. Antigen specificity is unknown. The CDR3 is 17 amino acids. Trimming cost V 0 bases and J 5 bases, with 17 bases left between them. Per germline, CDR1 SGHDN and CDR2 FVKESK. TCRdb ran MiXCR on the reads and lists one entry per CDR3 protein. The sample yields 150,000 to 200,000 distinct CDR3 sequences, 8% to 10% seen once. The rearrangement uses TRBV14 and TRBJ1-5, with D maybe TRBD1 (6 bases). Material for sequencing was PBMCs. This TCR derives from a human donor in good health (CMV status not recorded). Some clones in this sample may be carry-over from other donors' samples. CDR3 residues: CASSQDIASGVDQPQHF. The CDR3 bases are TGTGCCAGCAGCCAAGATATCGCTTCAGGGGTAGATCAGCCCCAGCATTTT.